A single sample is the source of the 23 T cell receptor beta chains below, sequenced in a study of beta chain features in type 1 diabetes. Study-level results: A moderate, significant TCRB CDR3 shortening appeared in type 1 diabetes across four CD4+ subsets.

Their antigen targets remain unknown. Expressed TCRB transcripts were sequenced, since all the RNA that had been isolated was reverse transcribed. Repertoires were generated with immunoSEQ multiplex PCR, while TCRdb's copy carries only in-frame clones and drops some. The sample has about 700,000 clones; about an eighth are singletons. Sequencing was performed on naive CD4+ T cells from blood. Receptor source: a man younger than 35 with type 1 diabetes.

The sample holds a few counts of this clone. This chain connects TRBV5-6 to TRBJ2-2; TRBD1 matches 7 bases. The CDR3 is 16 amino acids. Germline V gene lookup returns CDR1 SGHDT and CDR2 YYEEEE. The J segment lost 6 bases and the V segment lost 3 bases, leaving 11 bases of the junction unmatched. This CDR3 is CASSSRRRGMAGELFF. The CDR3 DNA reads TGTGCCAGCAGCTCGAGGCGCAGGGGGATGGCCGGGGAGCTGTTTTTT.

This clone was counted a few times. V usage is TRBV11-2 and J usage is TRBJ1-2; weak D call: TRBD1 (5 bases). The CDR3 is made up of 16 amino acids. V lost 5 bases and J 4 bases, leaving 20 bases between the germline ends. Germline lookup yields CDR1 SGHAT and CDR2 FQNNGV. The CDR3 nucleotides read TGTGCCAGCAGCCGATCCACTGAGGGGTCACTCTATGGCTACACCTTC. Translating it yields CASSRSTEGSLYGYTF.

The gene calls are TRBV29-1 and TRBJ2-7; 7 positions agree with TRBD1. The CDR3 covers 13 residues. V shed 4 bases, J shed 5 bases, and the junction held 8 bases outside the gene matches. Germline CDR1 SQVTM, CDR2 ANQGSEA. CDR3 coding DNA: TGCAGCGTTGGGACAGGAAGGGTTGACGAGCAGTACTTC. This sequence encodes CSVGTGRVDEQYF.

This chain joins TRBV23-1 and TRBJ1-6; D gene unclear. TRBV23-1 is assigned to the ORF class and has an uncertain function. V was shortened by 2 bases and J by 8 bases, with 25 bases between the two germline ends. The CDR3 length is 19 residues. As DNA, the CDR3 is TGCGCCAGCAGTCAAACCCCTCGGGATCGTGAGGAGGGTCATTCACCCCTCCACTTT. Its protein is CASSQTPRDREEGHSPLHF.

Written as DNA, the CDR3 is TGTGCCAGCAGTGAATACGCAGGGACTGGAAACACCATATATTTT. Translated, it gives CASSEYAGTGNTIYF. V is TRBV25-1 and J is TRBJ1-3; maybe TRBD1 (5 bases). This CDR3 is built from 15 residues. Deletions cut 0 bases from V and 2 bases from J, with 8 bases between. Germline V CDR1 and CDR2: MGHDK, SYGVNS.

The chain uses TRBV30 and TRBJ2-5; TRBD1 aligns across 8 bases. This CDR3 contains 12 residues. J gave up 7 bases and V 3 bases, and 4 bases lay outside the gene matches. Germline V lookup: CDR1 GTSNPN, CDR2 SVGIG (reference sequence). The CDR3 reads CAWRMTGATQYF. DNA of the CDR3: TGTGCCTGGAGGATGACAGGGGCGACCCAGTACTTC.

The V gene is TRBV11-3, the J gene TRBJ2-1; 7 positions agree with TRBD2. The germline V gene has CDR1 SGHNT and CDR2 YENEEA. The CDR3 runs 15 residues. The junction had 7 bases not matched to a gene; V was cut back by 5 bases and J by 3 bases. CDR3 DNA sequence: TGTGCCAGCAGCACTGCCGGGACTAACTACAATGAGCAGTTCTTC. This sequence encodes CASSTAGTNYNEQFF.

The J gene is TRBJ1-2, the V gene TRBV29-1; the match to TRBD1 covers 7 bases. Germline CDR1 reads SQVTM; CDR2 reads ANQGSEA. There are 11 residues in the CDR3. The junction had 5 bases not matched to a gene; V was cut back by 6 bases and J by 7 bases. The DNA for the CDR3 is TGCAGCGTCTACAGGGGCGGTGGCTACACCTTC. Protein: CSVYRGGGYTF.

On this clone: This sample includes further DNA sequences coding for the same CDR3. The rearrangement links TRBV2 to TRBJ2-7; D gene uncertain. In germline, CDR1 is SNHLY, CDR2 FYNNEI. The CDR3 contains 11 residues. The germline V and J ends were trimmed by 5 bases and 6 bases, with 8 bases remaining between them. This CDR3 is CASSSVGEQYF. For the CDR3, the DNA is TGTGCCAGCAGTTCAGTGGGCGAGCAGTACTTC.

This clone has more than one count but fewer than ten. This CDR3 is also generated by other DNA sequences in the sample. The V and J genes are TRBV15 and TRBJ1-1; D gene ambiguous. Germline V lookup: CDR1 LNHNV, CDR2 YYDKDF (reference sequence). The CDR3 contains 13 residues. Trimming shortened V by 0 bases and J by 1 base, and 3 bases separated the two germline ends. This CDR3 is CATSRDQNTEAFF. The CDR3 DNA reads as TGTGCCACCAGCAGAGATCAGAACACTGAAGCTTTCTTT.

This chain uses TRBV4-1 with TRBJ1-2; maybe TRBD1 (6 bases). This CDR3 has 17 amino acids. Trimming left V 0 bases short and J 4 bases short, with 18 bases between. Germline CDR1 reads MGHRA; CDR2 reads YSYEKL. The CDR3 protein is CASSQDRWERGSYGYTF. The CDR3, as DNA: TGCGCCAGCAGCCAAGATCGATGGGAGAGGGGGAGCTATGGCTACACCTTC.

This clone has more than one count but fewer than ten. The rearrangement joins TRBV29-1 to TRBJ1-1, with 10 bases aligning to TRBD1. The germline V gene has CDR1 SQVTM and CDR2 ANQGSEA. V shed 6 bases and J 5 bases; nucleotides not matched to a gene: 18. The CDR3 is made up of 17 amino acids. This CDR3 reads CSVLNPWDRGDGTEAFF. The CDR3 DNA is TGCAGCGTCTTGAACCCCTGGGACAGGGGAGACGGGACTGAAGCTTTCTTT. The full variable domain, rest sourced from reference TRBV29-1 and TRBJ1-1, is SAVISQKPSRDICQRGTSLTIQCQVDSQVTMMFWYRQQPGQSLTLIATANQGSEATYESGFVIDKFPISRPNLTFSTLTVSNMSPEDSSIYLCSVLNPWDRGDGTEAFFGQGTRLTVV.

This clone was seen a handful of times. This chain joins TRBV6-5 and TRBJ1-6; a weak D match, TRBD1 (6 bases). The V and J ends lost 6 bases and 3 bases respectively, with 12 bases between them. Germline loops: CDR1 MNHEY, CDR2 SVGAGI. The CDR3 length is 15 residues. Here the CDR3 DNA reads TGTGCCAGCAGACACAGGGACCACTATAATTCACCCCTCCACTTT. Amino acid sequence: CASRHRDHYNSPLHF.

CDR3 in DNA: TGTGCCTGGAGTGGTCCAAGGGAGCAGTACTTC. Its translation is CAWSGPREQYF. This chain connects TRBV30 to TRBJ2-7; no reliable D call. The V end lost 1 base, the J end lost 7 bases, and 8 bases lay between the germline ends. The CDR3 spans 11 residues. Germline CDR1 reads GTSNPN; CDR2 reads SVGIG (reference sequence).

J is TRBJ1-2 and V is TRBV29-1; 11 bases fit TRBD1. The CDR3 sequence is 15 residues long. Germline trimming cut 4 bases from V and 7 bases from J; bases unmatched to any gene: 11. The V gene's germline CDR1 is SQVTM and CDR2 ANQGSEA. The CDR3 reads CSVGFGTGGRSGYTF. The DNA for the CDR3 is TGCAGCGTTGGGTTCGGGACAGGGGGGCGAAGTGGCTACACCTTC.

There are a few counts of this clone. This chain links TRBV5-1 with TRBJ1-2; TRBD1 is a possible D gene (6 bases). In germline, CDR1 is SGHRS, CDR2 YFSETQ. This CDR3 is built from 14 residues. V was trimmed by 0 bases and J by 6 bases, leaving 12 bases between them. The CDR3 sequence is CASSLGQGKNGYTF. Written as DNA, the CDR3 is TGCGCCAGCAGCTTGGGGCAGGGGAAGAATGGCTACACCTTC.

Only a few counts were recorded for this clone. This chain links TRBV7-9 with TRBJ2-3; tentative D call: TRBD1 (5 bases). From germline, CDR1 is SEHNR and CDR2 FQNEAQ (reference sequence). This CDR3 spans 17 amino acids. V dropped 1 base and J dropped 0 bases, with 14 bases sitting between them. The CDR3 spells CASSLEGIVESTDTQYF. The CDR3 DNA reads TGTGCCAGCAGCTTAGAGGGGATTGTTGAGAGCACAGATACGCAGTATTTT.

This clone was recorded a few times. This chain joins TRBV10-3 and TRBJ2-1; D tentatively reads TRBD1 or TRBD2 (5 bases each). Trimming cost V 11 bases and J 6 bases, with 14 bases left between them. The CDR3 extends over 12 amino acids. Looked up from germline, CDR1 is ENHRY and CDR2 is SYGVKD. The CDR3 protein is CALGVGTNEQFF. The CDR3 DNA follows: TGTGCCCTGGGGGTTGGGACCAATGAGCAGTTCTTC.

This clone has more than one count but fewer than ten. The same CDR3 arises from other DNA sequences in this sample as well. The gene calls are TRBV30 and TRBJ1-5; D is unclear. Trimming took 0 bases from V and 1 from J, leaving 7 bases between them. Germline V lookup: CDR1 GTSNPN, CDR2 SVGIG (reference sequence). This CDR3 has 14 amino acids. The CDR3 nucleotides are TGTGCCTGGAGTGTAGGCGGGAGCAATCAGCCCCAGCATTTT. This sequence encodes CAWSVGGSNQPQHF.

This clone was counted between two and nine times. The rearrangement links TRBV2 to TRBJ2-1; TRBD1 agrees at 7 bases. Germline CDR1 reads SNHLY; CDR2 reads FYNNEI. V dropped 7 bases and J dropped 7; count of bases not matched to a gene: 13. CDR3 size: 15 residues. In DNA, the CDR3 is TGTGCCAGCACCCTGGCCTGGACAGGCCCTAATGAGCAGTTCTTC. Amino acids: CASTLAWTGPNEQFF.

This clone was observed a few times. J is TRBJ2-5 and V is TRBV28, with 7 nucleotides matching TRBD2. This CDR3 has 14 residues. After removal of 6 bases from V and 2 bases from J, the junction contained 6 bases not matched to a gene. CDR1 MDHEN and CDR2 SYDVKM come from the germline V gene. The CDR3 region is CASSFSGLQETQYF. In DNA form, the CDR3 reads TGTGCCAGCAGCTTTAGCGGGTTACAAGAGACCCAGTACTTC. Full variable domain (missing parts from reference TRBV28 and TRBJ2-5): DVKVTQSSRYLVKRTGEKVFLECVQDMDHENMFWYRQDPGLGLRLIYFSYDVKMKEKGDIPEGYSVSREKKERFSLILESASTNQTSMYLCASSFSGLQETQYFGPGTRLLVL.

The table lists this clone with a few counts. The rearrangement joins TRBV29-1 to TRBJ1-4, with 10 bases aligning to TRBD1. The CDR3 totals 15 residues. The germline V gene has CDR1 SQVTM and CDR2 ANQGSEA. The ends lost 4 bases at V and 0 bases at J; junction bases unmatched: 2. CDR3 DNA sequence: TGCAGCGTTGGGGACAGGGGCACAACTAATGAAAAACTGTTTTTT. Its protein is CSVGDRGTTNEKLFF.

This clone was observed a few times. The junction departs from germline at one end; a sequencing error may be responsible. The chain couples TRBV11-2 to TRBJ1-6, with D unclear. Germline V gene lookup returns CDR1 SGHAT and CDR2 FQNNGV. There are 8 residues in the CDR3. This chain's CDR3 is CASSLDAF. The CDR3 DNA reads as TGTGCCAGCAGCTTAGATGCGTTT. Supplemented by reference TRBV11-2 and TRBJ1-6, the full variable domain reads EAGVAQSPRYKIIEKRQSVAFWCNPISGHATLYWYQQILGQGPKLLIQFQNNGVVDDSQLPKDRFSAERLKGVDSTLKIQPAKLEDSAVYLCASSLDAFGNGTRLTVT.